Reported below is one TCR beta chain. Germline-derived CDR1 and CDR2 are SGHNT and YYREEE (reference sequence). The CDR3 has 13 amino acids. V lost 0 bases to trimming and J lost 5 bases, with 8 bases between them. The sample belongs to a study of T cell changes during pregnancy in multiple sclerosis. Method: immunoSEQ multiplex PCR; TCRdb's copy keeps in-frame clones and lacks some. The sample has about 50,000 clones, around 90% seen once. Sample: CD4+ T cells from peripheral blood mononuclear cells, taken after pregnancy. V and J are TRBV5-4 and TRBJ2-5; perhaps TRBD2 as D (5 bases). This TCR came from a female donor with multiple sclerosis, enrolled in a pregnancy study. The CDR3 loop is CASSLGRPETQYF. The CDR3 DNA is TGTGCCAGCAGCTTGGGGAGGCCGGAGACCCAGTACTTC.